This TCR beta chain originates from a study of T cell repertoires in cytomegalovirus infection. Study-wide results and limits: There were HLA-C-restricted CMV-specific TCR beta clonotypes dominating the ex vivo response.

Points on this clonotype: The antigen is unknown.

CDR3 size: 16 residues. V dropped 0 bases and J dropped 5; count of bases not matched to a gene: 9. Germline V gene lookup returns CDR1 SGHRS and CDR2 YFSETQ. TCRdb processed the reads anew with MiXCR; each CDR3 protein has one entry. The sample lists about 250,000 distinct CDR3 sequences, 12% occurring once. What was sequenced was PBMCs. The V gene is TRBV5-1, the J gene TRBJ2-7; 9 bases fit TRBD2. The receptor comes from a human donor in good health (CMV status not recorded). Some clones in this sample may be carry-over from other donors' samples. The CDR3 spells CASSLGVSGRPNEQYF. DNA of the CDR3: TGCGCCAGCAGCTTGGGGGTTAGCGGGAGACCAAACGAGCAGTACTTC.